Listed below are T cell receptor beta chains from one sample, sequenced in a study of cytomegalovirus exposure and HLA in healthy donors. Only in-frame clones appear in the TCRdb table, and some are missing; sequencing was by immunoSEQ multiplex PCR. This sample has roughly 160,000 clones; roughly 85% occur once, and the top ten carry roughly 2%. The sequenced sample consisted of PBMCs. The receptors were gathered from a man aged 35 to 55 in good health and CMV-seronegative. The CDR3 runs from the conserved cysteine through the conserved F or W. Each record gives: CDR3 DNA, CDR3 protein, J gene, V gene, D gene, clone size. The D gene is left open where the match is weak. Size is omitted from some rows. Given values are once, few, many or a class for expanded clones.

DNA: TGTGCCAGCAGTTTTGGCGGGGACGTTCTTGATACGCAGTATTTT
CDR3: CASSFGGDVLDTQYF
J: TRBJ2-3
V: TRBV27
D: -
size: few

DNA: TGTGCCAGCAGCACCGAACTACATCCGGCCGAGACCCAGTACTTC
CDR3: CASSTELHPAETQYF
J: TRBJ2-5
V: TRBV7-2
D: -
size: -

DNA: TGTGCCAGCAGTCTCCCAGTAAACCGGGACAGGGGGCCATGGGCCGAGCAGTACTTC
CDR3: CASSLPVNRDRGPWAEQYF
J: TRBJ2-7
V: TRBV2
D: TRBD1
size: -

DNA: TGTGCCAGTAGTATAGCCCACCGACGGCGGGGTCTCTACAATGAGCAGTTCTTC
CDR3: CASSIAHRRRGLYNEQFF
J: TRBJ2-1
V: TRBV19
D: -
size: -

DNA: TGTGCCAGCAGCCGGGGAGGTGTAGATGGCTACACCTTC
CDR3: CASSRGGVDGYTF
J: TRBJ1-2
V: TRBV5-4
D: -
size: -

DNA: TGCGCCAGCAGCTTGATCGCGGGAGGGCCTGGGAATGAGCAGTTCTTC
CDR3: CASSLIAGGPGNEQFF
J: TRBJ2-1
V: TRBV5-1
D: TRBD2
size: -

DNA: TGTGCCAGTCATAAAGGGGGTTCTGGAAACACCATATATTTT
CDR3: CASHKGGSGNTIYF
J: TRBJ1-3
V: TRBV6-5
D: -
size: -

DNA: TGTGCCAGCAGTTTTTCCGGGTACGAGCAGTACTTC
CDR3: CASSFSGYEQYF
J: TRBJ2-7
V: TRBV28
D: -
size: -

DNA: TGTGCCAGCAGCTTAGATGGGACAGGGACTTACGAGCAGTACTTC
CDR3: CASSLDGTGTYEQYF
J: TRBJ2-7
V: TRBV7-6
D: TRBD1
size: -

DNA: TGTGCCAGCAGCGCGGGACTTAAAGAGACCCAGTACTTC
CDR3: CASSAGLKETQYF
J: TRBJ2-5
V: TRBV6-5
D: -
size: -

DNA: TGTGCCAGCAGCTTGGCCGAACAGGGGGCCGGCTATGGCTACACCTTC
CDR3: CASSLAEQGAGYGYTF
J: TRBJ1-2
V: TRBV5-5
D: TRBD1
size: few